This TCR beta chain is from a study of graft-versus-host responses after intestinal transplantation. Whole-study context: Grafts that recipients had were multivisceral, liver-intestinal, or isolated intestinal transplants. For two to four years after anti-thymocyte globulin induction, all recipients took tacrolimus and steroids.

As regards this clone: The antigen is unknown.

Findings and caveats of the study: There were GvH clones found in recipient marrow, and some of them appeared first in ileum or blood.

The method was immunoSEQ multiplex PCR; TCRdb's version includes in-frame clones alone and lacks a portion of them. The table records 80,000 to 100,000 clones, 80% to 95% of them present only once. The CDR3 contains 17 residues. In germline, CDR1 is LNHDA, CDR2 SQIVND (reference sequence). Trimming removed 1 base at V and 7 bases at J, with 17 bases between. The chain carries TRBV19 and TRBJ1-6; D uncertain. This sequence was found in a human donor who received an intestinal transplant. The source was unstimulated CD4+ T cells sorted from spleen or lymph node cells, collected before intestinal transplant. The CDR3 coding sequence is TGTGCCAGTAGTATAGCCCGACGAGGCTCTGGGAATTCACCCCTCCACTTT. Translated: CASSIARRGSGNSPLHF.